Listed below are T cell receptor beta chains from one sample, sequenced in a study of blood T cell repertoires in COVID-19. Generated by immunoSEQ multiplex PCR, the TCRdb table keeps only in-frame clones and is missing some. The sample records around 170,000 clones, 75% to 80% being singletons. Sequencing was performed on peripheral blood. These receptors were taken from an elderly woman with acute or convalescent COVID-19. CDR3s include the opening cysteine and the closing phenylalanine or tryptophan. The D gene is left open where the match is weak. Size values are once, few and many counts, or a class for expanded clones, and some rows have none.

V gene	J gene	D gene	clone size	CDR3 protein	CDR3 DNA
TRBV9	TRBJ1-6	TRBD1	-	CASSVIFGQGNSPLHF	TGTGCCAGCAGCGTAATTTTCGGACAGGGGAATTCACCCCTCCACTTT
TRBV24-1	TRBJ2-1	TRBD1	once	CATSDLLCGDRGLSSYNEQFF	TGTGCCACCAGTGATTTGCTCTGCGGTGACAGGGGGTTGAGCTCCTACAATGAGCAGTTCTTC
TRBV11-2	TRBJ1-2	-	-	CASSLGQTNYGYTF	TGTGCCAGCAGCTTAGGACAGACTAACTATGGCTACACCTTC
TRBV30	TRBJ1-5	-	few	CAWSTGSNQPQHF	TGTGCCTGGAGTACAGGGAGCAATCAGCCCCAGCATTTT
TRBV28	TRBJ2-1	TRBD2	-	CASRTPRGGRAGNEQFF	TGTGCCAGCAGGACTCCCCGTGGCGGGAGGGCCGGAAATGAGCAGTTCTTC
TRBV14	TRBJ1-6	TRBD1	-	CASSPRGETLHF	TGTGCCAGCAGCCCCAGGGGGGAGACCCTCCACTTT
TRBV6-5	TRBJ1-1	-	few	CASSSNGVGITEAFF	TGTGCCAGCAGTTCTAACGGGGTGGGGATAACTGAAGCTTTCTTT
TRBV20-1	TRBJ2-1	TRBD2	few	CSVSGKRPFF	TGCAGTGTTAGCGGGAAGAGGCCGTTCTTC
TRBV3-1/TRBV3-2	TRBJ1-6	-	few	CASSQSSGSYNSPLHF	TGTGCCAGCAGCCAAAGTTCGGGAAGCTATAATTCACCCCTCCACTTT
TRBV5-1	TRBJ1-1	TRBD1	-	CASSGTGEYTEAFF	TGCGCCAGCAGCGGTACAGGGGAGTACACTGAAGCTTTCTTT
TRBV21-1	TRBJ2-7	-	-	CASSKIRSGSYEQYF	TGTGCCAGCAGCAAAATACGGAGCGGGTCCTACGAGCAGTACTTC
TRBV6-5	TRBJ1-5	-	-	CASTRHNQPQHF	TGTGCCAGCACCAGACACAATCAGCCCCAGCATTTT
TRBV19	TRBJ2-3	TRBD2	-	CASSIGTSGGADTQYF	TGTGCCAGTAGTATTGGGACTAGCGGGGGAGCAGATACGCAGTATTTT
TRBV5-4	TRBJ1-4	-	-	CASSRDIENEKLFF	TGTGCCAGCAGCCGGGACATCGAAAATGAAAAACTGTTTTTT
TRBV3-1/TRBV3-2	TRBJ1-3	-	-	CASSQNLDGSGNTIYF	TGTGCCAGCAGCCAGAACCTAGACGGCTCTGGAAACACCATATATTTT
TRBV6-1	TRBJ1-2	TRBD1	few	CASSEDGQAYGYTF	TGTGCCAGCAGTGAAGACGGACAGGCCTATGGCTACACCTTC
TRBV6-5	TRBJ2-2	-	-	CASSSGMMDTGELFF	TGTGCCAGCAGTTCAGGGATGATGGACACCGGGGAGCTGTTTTTT
TRBV7-8	TRBJ1-5	-	few	CASSDRWSSQPQHF	TGTGCCAGCTCCGACAGATGGTCAAGCCAGCCCCAGCATTTT
TRBV6-5	TRBJ2-1	TRBD2	-	CASSRTSRGEQFF	TGTGCCAGCAGTAGGACTAGTAGGGGTGAGCAGTTCTTC
TRBV28	TRBJ1-5	TRBD1	-	CASRPSYRGSRQPQHF	TGTGCCAGCAGGCCATCGTACAGGGGTAGTAGGCAGCCCCAGCATTTT
TRBV5-6	TRBJ2-2	-	-	CASSSGLSGTGELFF	TGTGCCAGCAGCTCGGGGTTGTCGGGAACCGGGGAGCTGTTTTTT
TRBV5-1	TRBJ1-3	TRBD1	-	CASSYGTGPSSGNTIYF	TGCGCCAGCAGCTACGGGACAGGGCCGAGCTCTGGAAACACCATATATTTT
TRBV5-1	TRBJ1-2	TRBD1	once	CASSSFAVLGTGIGYTF	TGCGCCAGCAGCTCCTTTGCGGTTTTGGGGACAGGGATCGGCTACACCTTC
TRBV21-1	TRBJ1-5	-	medium-sized	CASSKEFRDRGQERGNQPQHF	TGTGCCAGCAGCAAAGAATTCCGGGACAGGGGGCAAGAACGCGGCAATCAGCCCCAGCATTTT
TRBV2	TRBJ2-1	-	-	CASSVLGAGEQFF	TGTGCCAGCAGTGTTTTGGGGGCAGGCGAGCAGTTCTTC
TRBV19	TRBJ1-5	TRBD1	-	CASSRRDREQPQHF	TGTGCCAGTAGTCGACGGGACAGGGAACAGCCCCAGCATTTT
TRBV6-1	TRBJ2-7	-	-	CASSKQGGDEQYF	TGTGCCAGCAGTAAACAGGGTGGCGACGAGCAGTACTTC
TRBV7-2	TRBJ1-5	-	once	CASSSGQINQPQHF	TGTGCCAGCAGCTCCGGACAAATCAATCAGCCCCAGCATTTT
TRBV28	TRBJ2-7	-	-	CASRARGSLTYEQYF	TGTGCCAGCAGGGCCAGGGGCTCACTTACCTACGAGCAGTACTTC
TRBV5-1	TRBJ2-1	TRBD2	-	CASSLTSGSGGEQFF	TGCGCCAGCAGTTTGACTAGCGGGAGTGGAGGTGAGCAGTTCTTC
TRBV9	TRBJ1-6	-	-	CASSVAQFNSPLHF	TGTGCCAGCAGCGTAGCGCAGTTTAATTCACCCCTCCACTTT
TRBV6-5	TRBJ2-7	TRBD2	-	CASSYSGGSRYEQYF	TGTGCCAGCAGTTACTCAGGCGGGAGTCGTTACGAGCAGTACTTC
TRBV19	TRBJ2-5	TRBD2	-	CASSIARTSQETQYF	TGTGCCAGTAGTATAGCCCGGACTAGCCAAGAGACCCAGTACTTC
TRBV6-1	TRBJ1-1	TRBD1	-	CASSDPGQGNTEAFF	TGTGCCAGCAGTGACCCCGGACAGGGGAACACTGAAGCTTTCTTT
TRBV5-6	TRBJ2-1	TRBD1	-	CASSLDTGVYNEQFF	TGTGCCAGCAGCTTAGATACAGGGGTATACAATGAGCAGTTCTTC
TRBV28	TRBJ2-5	TRBD2	-	CASSLLAGGTQYF	TGTGCCAGCAGTTTACTAGCGGGAGGGACCCAGTACTTC
TRBV6-6	TRBJ2-7	TRBD1	once	CASRRDREYEQYF	TGTGCCAGCAGGCGGGACAGGGAGTACGAGCAGTACTTC
TRBV5-1	TRBJ2-1	-	-	CASSLAGYSYNEQFF	TGCGCCAGCAGTTTAGCAGGGTACTCCTACAATGAGCAGTTCTTC
TRBV18	TRBJ2-7	TRBD2	-	CASSPRGGSLFYEQYF	TGTGCCAGCTCACCGCGTGGCGGGAGTCTCTTCTACGAGCAGTACTTC
TRBV28	TRBJ1-2	-	-	CASSTNYGYTF	TGTGCCAGCAGCACTAATTATGGCTACACCTTC
TRBV21-1	TRBJ2-2	-	-	CASSKPPRKREETGELFF	TGTGCCAGCAGCAAACCCCCTAGAAAGCGGGAAGAAACCGGGGAGCTGTTTTTT
TRBV27	TRBJ2-7	TRBD2	-	CASSLSGTSPYEQYF	TGTGCCAGCAGTTTATCGGGGACTAGCCCCTACGAGCAGTACTTC
TRBV6-5	TRBJ2-3	-	-	CASSSQRRLRTDTQYF	TGTGCCAGCAGTTCCCAAAGAAGACTACGCACAGATACGCAGTATTTT
TRBV2	TRBJ2-2	TRBD2	-	CASSERLAGTTGELFF	TGTGCCAGCAGTGAGAGGCTAGCGGGGACGACCGGGGAGCTGTTTTTT
TRBV3-1/TRBV3-2	TRBJ1-2	TRBD1	-	CASWGTVVHNYGYTF	TGTGCCAGCTGGGGGACAGTAGTACATAACTATGGCTACACCTTC
TRBV19	TRBJ2-1	-	-	CASSMGRPPYNEQFF	TGTGCCAGTAGTATGGGGCGGCCTCCCTACAATGAGCAGTTCTTC
TRBV5-4	TRBJ1-2	-	-	CASSLAWGVYGYTF	TGTGCCAGCAGCTTGGCGTGGGGGGTTTATGGCTACACCTTC
TRBV5-1	TRBJ2-7	-	-	CASSQEPGHIYEQYF	TGCGCCAGCAGCCAAGAACCGGGACATATCTACGAGCAGTACTTC
TRBV30	TRBJ1-2	TRBD1	-	CASSTGGYGYTF	TGTGCCTCCTCGACAGGGGGCTATGGCTACACCTTC